The 12 T cell receptor beta chains in this list originate from one sample, sequenced in a study of CD8+ T cells in alopecia areata. The authors extracted RNA and reverse transcribed it into cDNA as the sequencing template. Some clones are missing from TCRdb's copy, which holds only in-frame ones; the method was immunoSEQ multiplex PCR. The sample includes under 200,000 clones, about 60% seen only once; the top ten take 14%. The treatment denotes: oral pan-JAK inhibitor, 5-10 mg twice daily. The sample in question was CD4+ T cells sorted from blood, obtained at week 24, from a patient treated with tofacitinib. These receptors were collected from a human donor with alopecia areata.

V and J are TRBV9 and TRBJ2-1; 12 bases are shared with TRBD2. V lost 0 bases, J lost 8 bases, and 6 bases stayed unmatched. This CDR3 comprises 16 residues. CDR1 is SGDLS and CDR2 is YYNGEE in the germline V gene. The CDR3 coding sequence is TGTGCCAGCAGCGTAGCGACTAGCGGGGGTATCTATGAGCAGTTCTTC. Protein product: CASSVATSGGIYEQFF.

This clone was found a few times. This chain links TRBV29-1 with TRBJ2-1; 11 bases line up with TRBD2. CDR3 length: 14 residues. Germline lookup yields CDR1 SQVTM and CDR2 ANQGSEA. With 6 bases clipped from V and 5 bases from J, the junction kept 6 bases outside the gene matches. CDR3 sequence reads: CSVLRLAGNNEQFF. Written as DNA, the CDR3 is TGCAGCGTCCTGCGACTAGCGGGGAACAATGAGCAGTTCTTC.

The chain couples TRBV30 to TRBJ1-5; D is ambiguous. Between the trimmed V and J ends, which lost 1 base and 0 bases, there was a span of 19 bases. The germline gives CDR1 GTSNPN, CDR2 SVGIG (reference sequence). This CDR3 has 18 amino acids. CDR3 DNA sequence: TGTGCCTGGAGTGCGACCCGCACCTCAACTTATAGCAATCAGCCCCAGCATTTT. Amino acids: CAWSATRTSTYSNQPQHF.

Only a few counts were recorded for this clone. This chain connects TRBV29-1 to TRBJ1-2, with D possibly being TRBD1 (6 bases). The length of the CDR3 is 12 residues. V lost 4 bases and J lost 3, with 9 bases in between. The germline CDR1 and CDR2 sequences are SQVTM and ANQGSEA. The CDR3 nucleotides are TGCAGCGTTGCTAGGGGGGACTATGGCTACACCTTC. It yields the protein CSVARGDYGYTF.

The DNA for the CDR3 is TGTGCCAGCTCACCGGGAGCACAGAACACCGGGGAGCTGTTTTTT. Residues: CASSPGAQNTGELFF. The genes are TRBV18 and TRBJ2-2; D possibly corresponds to TRBD2 (5 bases). Trimming removed 3 bases at V and 1 base at J, with 9 bases between. The V gene's germline CDR1 is KGHSH and CDR2 LQKENI. The length of the CDR3 is 15 residues.

V gene TRBV5-1 combines with J gene TRBJ2-2, with 9 bases aligning to TRBD1. The CDR3 is 14 amino acids. With 6 bases clipped from V and 7 bases from J, the junction kept 7 bases outside the gene matches. Germline CDR1 reads SGHRS; CDR2 reads YFSETQ. CDR3 residues: CASTKDRGGGELFF. CDR3 nucleotide sequence: TGCGCCAGCACAAAGGACAGGGGCGGCGGGGAGCTGTTTTTT.

The gene calls are TRBV4-2 and TRBJ1-6; possible D gene TRBD1, 5 bases. Trimming took 0 bases from V and 4 from J, leaving 7 bases between them. CDR3 length: 15 amino acids. Germline CDR1 reads LGHNA; CDR2 reads YNFKEQ. The CDR3 coding sequence is TGTGCCAGCAGCCAAGAGGGGGGTTATAATTCACCCCTCCACTTT. Amino acids: CASSQEGGYNSPLHF.

Regarding this clone: At one of its ends the junction is not consistent with the germline gene, which may arise from a read error. This chain joins TRBV9 and TRBJ2-7, with TRBD1 matching 7 bases. Germline V gene sequence: CDR1 SGDLS, CDR2 YYNGEE. The CDR3 sequence is 13 residues long. CDR3 DNA sequence: TGTGCCTGCAGCCCCGGACAGGATTACGAGCAGTACTTC. It codes for CACSPGQDYEQYF.

The CDR3 protein is CASSQDYINEQFF. The DNA of the CDR3 is TGTGCCAGCAGCCAGGATTACATCAATGAGCAGTTCTTC. The rearrangement joins TRBV14 to TRBJ2-1; no firm D call. The germline V gene has CDR1 SGHDN and CDR2 FVKESK. The CDR3 contains 13 residues. Trimming took 3 bases from V and 6 from J, leaving 9 bases between them.

The V call is TRBV7-9, the J call TRBJ2-4; D is tentatively TRBD1 or TRBD2 (5 bases each). Germline CDR1 is SEHNR and CDR2 is FQNEAQ (reference sequence). The germline V and J ends were trimmed by 2 bases and 3 bases, with 8 bases remaining between them. The CDR3 length is 14 residues. This CDR3 is CASSLQGVKNIQYF. As DNA, the CDR3 is TGTGCCAGCAGCTTACAGGGAGTCAAAAACATTCAGTACTTC.

CDR3 protein: CASSSTGRNQPQHF. Here the CDR3 DNA reads TGTGCCAGCAGCTCGACAGGGAGAAATCAGCCCCAGCATTTT. J is TRBJ1-5 and V is TRBV7-8; 7 nucleotides match TRBD1. The CDR3 covers 14 residues. Germline trimming cut 4 bases from V and 4 bases from J; bases unmatched to any gene: 4. Germline V gene sequence: CDR1 SGHVS, CDR2 FQNEAQ.

The chain links TRBV29-1 to TRBJ1-1; maybe TRBD1 (5 bases). With 7 bases removed from V and 1 base from J, the gap between germline ends came to 13 bases. Looked up from germline, CDR1 is SQVTM and CDR2 is ANQGSEA. The CDR3 spans 13 residues. The CDR3 here is CSGGRGGNTEAFF. CDR3 DNA: TGCAGCGGCGGCCGGGGGGGGAACACTGAAGCTTTCTTT.